Given below is one T cell receptor beta chain in context. Antigen specificity is unknown. These data originate in a study of shared clonotypes between healthy human individuals. Study-level results: Sorted-subset sequencing, rarefaction showed, was incomplete despite large depth. Sampling was confined to blood; repertoires within tissues likely differ.

Generated by immunoSEQ multiplex PCR, the TCRdb table keeps only in-frame clones and is missing some. The repertoire has about 79,000 clones, about 65% of them found once; the top ten carry just over 50%. Sequenced: memory CD8+ T cells sorted from blood. As for subset: CD45RO+ cells pooled with CCR7-negative TemRA cells. The receptor was derived from a man aged 25 to 40 in good health.

The CDR3 protein is CASSLKTSGSADTQYF. In DNA form, the CDR3 reads TGCGCCAGCAGCCTTAAGACTAGCGGGAGCGCAGATACGCAGTATTTT. The V and J genes are TRBV5-1 and TRBJ2-3; 12 nucleotides agree with TRBD2. The germline V gene encodes CDR1 SGHRS and CDR2 YFSETQ. The junction had 7 bases not matched to a gene; V was cut back by 4 bases and J by 4 bases. The CDR3 consists of 16 residues.